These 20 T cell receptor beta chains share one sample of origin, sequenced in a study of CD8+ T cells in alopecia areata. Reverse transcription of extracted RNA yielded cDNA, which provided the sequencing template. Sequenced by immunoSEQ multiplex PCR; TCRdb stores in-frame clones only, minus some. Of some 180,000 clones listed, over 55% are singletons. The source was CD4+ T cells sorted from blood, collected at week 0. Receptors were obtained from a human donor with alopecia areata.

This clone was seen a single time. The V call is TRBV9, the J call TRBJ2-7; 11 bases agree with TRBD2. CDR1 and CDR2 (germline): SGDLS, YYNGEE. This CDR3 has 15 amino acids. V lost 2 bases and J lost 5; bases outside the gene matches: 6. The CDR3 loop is CASSVSGTSGNEQYF. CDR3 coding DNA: TGTGCCAGCAGCGTGTCCGGGACTAGCGGAAACGAGCAGTACTTC.

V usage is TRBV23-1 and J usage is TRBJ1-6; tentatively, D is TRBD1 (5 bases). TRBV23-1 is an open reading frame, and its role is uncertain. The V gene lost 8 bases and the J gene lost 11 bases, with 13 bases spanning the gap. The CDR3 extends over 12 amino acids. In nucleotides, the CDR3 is TGCGCCAGCCGTCCAGGGTTCGCACCCCTCCACTTT. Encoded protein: CASRPGFAPLHF.

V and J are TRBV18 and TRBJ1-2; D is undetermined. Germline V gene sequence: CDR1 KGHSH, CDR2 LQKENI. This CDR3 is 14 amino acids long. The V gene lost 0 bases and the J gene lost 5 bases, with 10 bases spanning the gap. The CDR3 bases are TGTGCCAGCTCACCACCGGCCCGTCGGTATGGCTACACCTTC. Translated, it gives CASSPPARRYGYTF.

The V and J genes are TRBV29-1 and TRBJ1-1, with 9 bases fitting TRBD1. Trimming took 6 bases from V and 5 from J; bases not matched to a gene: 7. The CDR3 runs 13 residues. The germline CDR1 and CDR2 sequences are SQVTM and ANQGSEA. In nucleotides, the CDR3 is TGCAGCGTCGTGGGACAGGGAGGGACTGAAGCTTTCTTT. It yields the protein CSVVGQGGTEAFF.

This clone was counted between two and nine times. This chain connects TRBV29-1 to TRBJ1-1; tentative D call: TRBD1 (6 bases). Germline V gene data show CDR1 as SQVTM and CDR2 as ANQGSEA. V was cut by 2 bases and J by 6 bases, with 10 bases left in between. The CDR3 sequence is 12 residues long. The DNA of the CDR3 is TGCAGCGTTGAAACAGGGTTTGCTGAAGCTTTCTTT. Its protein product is CSVETGFAEAFF.

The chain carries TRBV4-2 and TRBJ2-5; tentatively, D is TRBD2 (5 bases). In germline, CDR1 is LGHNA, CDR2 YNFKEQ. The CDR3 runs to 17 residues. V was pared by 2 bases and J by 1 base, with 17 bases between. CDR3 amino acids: CASSQPGMIATQETQYF. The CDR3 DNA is TGTGCCAGCAGCCAACCCGGGATGATAGCGACCCAAGAGACCCAGTACTTC.

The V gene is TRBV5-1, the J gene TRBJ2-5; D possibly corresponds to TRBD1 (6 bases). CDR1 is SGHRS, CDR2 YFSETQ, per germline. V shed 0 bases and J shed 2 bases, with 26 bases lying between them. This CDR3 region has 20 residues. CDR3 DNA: TGCGCCAGCAGCTTGGCCTTAGGCAGGGGTGGACCTACCGATCAAGAGACCCAGTACTTC. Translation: CASSLALGRGGPTDQETQYF.

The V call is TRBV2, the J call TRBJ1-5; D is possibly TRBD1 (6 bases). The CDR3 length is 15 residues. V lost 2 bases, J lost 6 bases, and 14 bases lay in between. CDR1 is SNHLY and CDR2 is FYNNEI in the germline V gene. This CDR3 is CASSESQGLGQPQHF. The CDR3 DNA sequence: TGTGCCAGCAGTGAATCGCAGGGGCTGGGTCAGCCCCAGCATTTT.

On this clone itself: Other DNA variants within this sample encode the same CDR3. CDR3 DNA: TGCAGCGTACGGACAGGACTGAACACTGAAGCTTTCTTT. Protein sequence: CSVRTGLNTEAFF. The chain employs TRBV29-1 and TRBJ1-1; 7 nucleotides match TRBD1. The germline V gene encodes CDR1 SQVTM and CDR2 ANQGSEA. CDR3 length equals 13 residues. V trimming: 6 bases; J trimming: 0 bases; junction bases outside the gene matches: 4.

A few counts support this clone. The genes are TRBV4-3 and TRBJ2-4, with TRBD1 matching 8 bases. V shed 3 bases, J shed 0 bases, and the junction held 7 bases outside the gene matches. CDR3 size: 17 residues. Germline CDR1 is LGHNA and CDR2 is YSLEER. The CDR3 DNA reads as TGCGCCAGCAGCCAGGTCGGGACAGGAGGAGCCAAAAACATTCAGTACTTC. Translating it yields CASSQVGTGGAKNIQYF.

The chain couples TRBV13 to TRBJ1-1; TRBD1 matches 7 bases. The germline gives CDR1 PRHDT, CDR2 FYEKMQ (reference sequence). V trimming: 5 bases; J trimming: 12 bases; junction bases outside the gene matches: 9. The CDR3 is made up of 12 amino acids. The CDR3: CASSVTGSRPFF. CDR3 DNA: TGTGCCAGCAGCGTGACAGGGAGTCGGCCTTTCTTT.

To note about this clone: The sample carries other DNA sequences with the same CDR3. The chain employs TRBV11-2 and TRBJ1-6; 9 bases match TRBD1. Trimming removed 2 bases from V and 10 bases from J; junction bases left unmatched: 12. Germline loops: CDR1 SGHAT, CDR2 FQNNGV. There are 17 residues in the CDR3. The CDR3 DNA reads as TGTGCCAGCAGCTTACCCCGGCGTGGGGACAGGGTGTCACCCCTCCACTTT. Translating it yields CASSLPRRGDRVSPLHF.

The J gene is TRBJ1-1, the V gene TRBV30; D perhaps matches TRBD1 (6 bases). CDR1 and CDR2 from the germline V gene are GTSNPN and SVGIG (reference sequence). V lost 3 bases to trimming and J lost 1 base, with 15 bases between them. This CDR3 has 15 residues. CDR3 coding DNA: TGTGCCTGGAGAAGGACAGTCAGTAAGAACACTGAAGCTTTCTTT. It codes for CAWRRTVSKNTEAFF.

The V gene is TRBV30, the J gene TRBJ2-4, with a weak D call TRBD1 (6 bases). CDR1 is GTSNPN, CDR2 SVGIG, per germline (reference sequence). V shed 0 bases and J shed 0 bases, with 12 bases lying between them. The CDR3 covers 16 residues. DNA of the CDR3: TGTGCCTGGAGTGTGACAGGAGCTTTAGCCAAAAACATTCAGTACTTC. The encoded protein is CAWSVTGALAKNIQYF.

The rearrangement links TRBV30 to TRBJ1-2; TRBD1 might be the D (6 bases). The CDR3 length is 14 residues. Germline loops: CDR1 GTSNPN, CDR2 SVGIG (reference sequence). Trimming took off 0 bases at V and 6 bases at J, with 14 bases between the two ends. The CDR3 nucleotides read TGTGCCTGGAGTGTTTCGGGAGGGGGACATGGCTACACCTTC. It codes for CAWSVSGGGHGYTF.

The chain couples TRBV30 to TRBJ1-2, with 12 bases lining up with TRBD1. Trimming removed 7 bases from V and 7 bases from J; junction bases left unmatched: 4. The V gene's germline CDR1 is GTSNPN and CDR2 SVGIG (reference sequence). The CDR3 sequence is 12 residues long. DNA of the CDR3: TGTGCCTCGGGGACAGGGGGCAGTGGCTACACCTTC. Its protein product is CASGTGGSGYTF.

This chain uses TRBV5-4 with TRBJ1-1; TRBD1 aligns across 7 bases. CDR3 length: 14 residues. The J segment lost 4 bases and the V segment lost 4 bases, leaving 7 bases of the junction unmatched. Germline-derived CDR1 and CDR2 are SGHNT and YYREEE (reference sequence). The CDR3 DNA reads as TGTGCCAGCAGCCTGGCCGACAGGGTCACTGAAGCTTTCTTT. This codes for CASSLADRVTEAFF.

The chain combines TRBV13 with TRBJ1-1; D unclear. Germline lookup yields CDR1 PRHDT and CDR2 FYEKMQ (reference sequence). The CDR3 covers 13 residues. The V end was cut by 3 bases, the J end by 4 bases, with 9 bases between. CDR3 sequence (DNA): TGTGCCAGCAGCTTTAACAGAGGCACTGAAGCTTTCTTT. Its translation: CASSFNRGTEAFF.

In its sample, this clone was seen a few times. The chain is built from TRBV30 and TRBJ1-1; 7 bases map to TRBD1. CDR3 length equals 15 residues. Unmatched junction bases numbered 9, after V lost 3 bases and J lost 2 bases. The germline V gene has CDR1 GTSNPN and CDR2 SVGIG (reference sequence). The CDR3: CAWRGRGTANTEAFF. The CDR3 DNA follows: TGTGCCTGGAGGGGACGGGGGACAGCAAACACTGAAGCTTTCTTT. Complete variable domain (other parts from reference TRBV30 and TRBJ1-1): SQTIHQWPATLVQPVGSPLSLECTVEGTSNPNLYWYRQAAGRGLQLLFYSVGIGQISSEVPQNLSASRPQDRQFILSSKKLLLSDSGFYLCAWRGRGTANTEAFFGQGTRLTVV.

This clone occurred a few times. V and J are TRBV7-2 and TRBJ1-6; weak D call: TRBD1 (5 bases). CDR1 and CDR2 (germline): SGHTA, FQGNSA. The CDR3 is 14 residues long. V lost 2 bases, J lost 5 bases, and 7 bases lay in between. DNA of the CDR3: TGTGCCAGCAGCTTACCAGGGAATAATTCACCCCTCCACTTT. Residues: CASSLPGNNSPLHF.